The sequence of this TCR beta chain was determined in a study of neurological immune-mediated disorders. With 10-nucleotide random UMIs, 5'RACE was used to make the cDNA. MiXCR was run by TCRdb on the 5' RACE reads, yielding one entry per CDR3 protein. The data show tens of thousands of distinct CDR3 sequences, approximately 6% seen once. Findings and limits, study-wide: Among expanded clones, no CDR3 amino acid sequences were shared across subjects, a pattern suggesting private repertoires in all groups.

Many counts were recorded for this clonotype. Its matching antigen is unknown. The V gene's germline CDR1 is SEHNR and CDR2 FQNEAQ (reference sequence). V gave up 2 bases and J gave up 0 bases, with 5 bases separating them. CDR3 length: 15 residues. The time point denotes: longitudinal time-point 2. Stored at -80 C, 2 million PBMCs were the source of the unsorted libraries. V and J are TRBV7-9 and TRBJ2-6; D is undetermined. Sequenced sample: PBMCs. This sequence was found in a woman in her sixties or seventies with multiple sclerosis. The CDR3 spells CASSLRSSGANVLTF. The CDR3 nucleotides read TGTGCCAGCAGCTTACGGAGCTCTGGGGCCAACGTCCTGACTTTC.